These T cell receptor beta chains were read from a single sample in a study of blood T cell repertoires in COVID-19. Using immunoSEQ multiplex PCR, the repertoire was profiled, and TCRdb retains in-frame clones only, with some absent. The table records around 150,000 clones, around three quarters of them present only once. Sequencing input: peripheral blood. These receptors all stem from a man in his sixties with acute or convalescent COVID-19. Both conserved end residues are part of each CDR3. The D gene is left open where the match is weak.

>-|TRBV3-1/TRBV3-2|12|TRBJ2-4
CASSLQENIQYF
>-|TRBV4-2|16|TRBJ2-4
CASSQEVTKAKNIQYF
>-|TRBV3-1/TRBV3-2|14|TRBJ2-7
CASSQGASRGWEYF
>-|TRBV19|17|TRBJ1-5
CASSIEAGPYSNQPQHF
>-|TRBV19|12|TRBJ1-2
CASSFSNYGYTF
>-|TRBV30|13|TRBJ2-7
CAWSIGVSYEQYF
>-|TRBV15|15|TRBJ2-3
CATSRAGPSTDTQYF
>-|TRBV5-1|14|TRBJ2-3
CASSPDSFTDTQYF
>-|TRBV28|17|TRBJ1-4
CASSDPHFLGQIEKLFF
>TRBD2|TRBV7-2|14|TRBJ2-7
CASSLALAGAEQYF
>TRBD1|TRBV29-1|13|TRBJ1-2
CSAGGDRGHGYTF
>-|TRBV28|13|TRBJ2-7
CASSGGALDEQYF
>-|TRBV7-8|15|TRBJ2-1
CASSPGGTAYNEQFF
>TRBD2|TRBV6-5|16|TRBJ2-3
CASSFILAGVKDTQYF
>-|TRBV24-1|16|TRBJ2-2
CATSEAGTRDTGELFF
>-|TRBV7-8|14|TRBJ2-2
CASSLGLNTGELFF
>TRBD2|TRBV9|18|TRBJ2-3
CASSDPSGVRASTDTQYF
>TRBD1|TRBV12-5|15|TRBJ2-7
CASGPPGQSSYEQYF
>-|TRBV18|13|TRBJ2-7
CASSPDSSYEQYF
>TRBD1|TRBV11-2|15|TRBJ1-5
CASSSSSDRAEPQHF
>-|TRBV11-1|14|TRBJ2-1
CASSPDGLSNEQFF
>-|TRBV13|15|TRBJ2-5
CASSSTPSFQETQYF
>-|TRBV28|15|TRBJ1-1
CASSLERGGTTEAFF
>TRBD1|TRBV5-4|12|TRBJ2-7
CASSPDRVEQYF
>-|TRBV20-1|14|TRBJ2-3
CSASPVRSTDTQYF
>-|TRBV5-6|14|TRBJ2-7
CASSFTGSRYEQYF
>-|TRBV2|15|TRBJ1-5
CASSEGGSRNQPQHF
>-|TRBV12-3/TRBV12-4|13|TRBJ2-5
CASSLVPRETQYF
>-|TRBV12-2|18|TRBJ2-4
CASRLWLGRGEAKNIQYF
>TRBD1|TRBV7-7|15|TRBJ2-5
CASSSGQGAEETQYF
>TRBD2|TRBV5-6|15|TRBJ2-1
CASSLLGGRAKEQFF
>-|TRBV5-1|14|TRBJ2-1
CASSLVGSYNEQFF
>-|TRBV30|14|TRBJ2-5
CAWSFGGWRETQYF
>TRBD1|TRBV7-8|18|TRBJ1-2
CASSLVGGTGGLGYGYTF
>TRBD2|TRBV7-2|16|TRBJ2-7
CASRKPGLAGIYEQYF
>TRBD1|TRBV2|15|TRBJ1-2
CASRDRGKGHYGYTF
>-|TRBV7-8|16|TRBJ2-5
CASNSGGEAGVETQYF
>-|TRBV10-3|14|TRBJ2-5
CAISELGAAETQYF
>-|TRBV2|14|TRBJ2-2
CASRSTSGSGELFF
>TRBD1|TRBV19|16|TRBJ1-1
CASSKTAGTVNTEAFF
>TRBD2|TRBV5-4|15|TRBJ2-3
CASEQASGSTDTQYF
>-|TRBV28|14|TRBJ1-1
CASSLWGQNTEAFF
>TRBD2|TRBV2|15|TRBJ2-1
CATSTLAAAIVEQFF
>-|TRBV4-1|14|TRBJ2-7
CASSQNYGNYEQYF
>-|TRBV15|16|TRBJ2-3
CATSRGAGELEDTQYF
>-|TRBV19|17|TRBJ2-2
CASSPFDISPSAGELFF
>-|TRBV14|14|TRBJ2-4
CASSLSGAKNIQYF
>-|TRBV15|14|TRBJ2-7
CATSRDQRQTKLAF
>-|TRBV10-3|14|TRBJ1-2
CAISEGTTHYGYTF
>TRBD2|TRBV30|16|TRBJ2-1
CAWSQLAGHRRNEQFF
>-|TRBV5-1|18|TRBJ2-6
CASSFGQFTYSGANVLTF
>TRBD2|TRBV12-5|14|TRBJ2-1
CASGRTSGSGEQFF
>-|TRBV6-2/TRBV6-3|16|TRBJ2-1
CASSYSFDRDYNEQFF